The present T cell receptor beta chain was sequenced within a study of cytomegalovirus exposure and HLA in healthy donors. Study-wide results and caveats: When a later analysis was performed, an Asian-associated ancestry cluster reportedly had fewer N-insertions than the roughly 640-donor mean.

Researchers ran the PCR with 60 Vbeta and 13 Jbeta primers. TCRdb's copy holds only in-frame clones and misses some; the assay was immunoSEQ multiplex PCR. In the table there are 150,000 to 200,000 clones, approximately 70% of which are singletons. As concerns this clone: As yet, its antigen is unknown.

The CDR3 covers 16 residues. The germline V and J ends were trimmed by 6 bases and 5 bases, with 17 bases remaining between them. Germline assignment: CDR1 MNHNY and CDR2 SVGAGI (reference sequence). Input material: PBMCs. V usage is TRBV6-6 and J usage is TRBJ1-6; a possible D gene is TRBD1 (5 bases). This clonotype was sampled from a woman younger than 45 in good health and CMV-seronegative. CDR3 residues: CASSNGGRRDNSPLHF. The CDR3 DNA reads TGTGCCAGCAGCAACGGGGGGAGAAGGGATAATTCACCCCTCCACTTT.